This TCR beta chain was retrieved from a study of Ad26.COV2.S vaccination and SARS-CoV-2 variants (dated by TCRdb to the early 2020s). For the study in its entirety: Donors in the vaccine arm were drawn from COV1001, a phase I-IIa trial of Ad26.COV2.S in healthy adults that was multicentre, randomized, double-blind and placebo-controlled. Ad26.COV2.S was given intramuscularly at 5x10^10 or 1x10^11 viral particles, as a single shot or as two shots 56 days apart. Sequencing of the TCRbeta repertoire served to evaluate the specificity and breadth of SARS-CoV-2-reactive T cell receptors following Ad26.COV2.S vaccination. A total of approximately 30 samples were included in the TCR-sequenced set, comprising around 19 Ad26.COV2.S vaccine recipients, 5 placebo recipients and 8 SARS-CoV-2 convalescent individuals. Trial participants were randomized into five groups of five: low-dose or high-dose Ad26.COV2.S given once or twice, or placebo on both occasions. Throughout the experiments and outcome assessment, investigators stayed blinded to trial group allocation.

The study at large found these results: The authors noted that total T cell responses may have been underestimated by the TCR breadth and depth analyses. Vaccine and placebo recipients had comparable non-spike TCR breadth, which fits with the vaccine containing only spike. Substantial breadth of spike-specific CD8+ and CD4+ T cell responses was reported after vaccination. Ad26.COV2.S recipients had higher spike-specific TCR breadth than placebo recipients (P = 0.0014). Comparing responses between vaccine doses or regimens was not something the study was powered to do.

As concerns this clone: Its binding antigen is unknown. Base-call qualities are not available, and no considerably larger clone is one nucleotide away.

Per the publication, the treatment or condition label means: some 20 received Ad26.COV2.S at low or high dose, single or two shots; roughly five received placebo; per-sample allocation not given. For vaccine and placebo recipients, the sequenced repertoires came from samples collected on day 63 after the first injection. Between 29 July and 7 August 2020, Cohort 1b enrolled some 25 adults aged 18-55 years at one site in Boston, USA. As a vaccine, Ad26.COV2.S was a replication-incompetent adenovirus type 26 vector that expressed a prefusion-stabilized SARS-CoV-2 spike protein derived from the original Wuhan strain. The immunoSEQ Assay was used to sequence TCRbeta CDR3 regions. After extraction, genomic DNA underwent amplification by bias-controlled multiplex PCR, followed by high-throughput sequencing. As for the original processing: To quantify the absolute abundance of every unique TCRbeta CDR3 region, sequences were collapsed and filtered. T cell fraction was estimated by normalizing TCRbeta template counts to usable DNA, which was measured by amplifying reference genes present in all nucleated cells. Repertoire TCRs were annotated as SARS-CoV-2-specific by exact matching of V gene, CDR3 amino acid sequence and J gene to a known reactive TCR set. MIRA supplied the reference SARS-CoV-2 TCR set, which was filtered for enrichment in COVID-19-positive ImmuneCODE repertoires so that public or cross-reactive TCRs were removed. Drawing on the MIRA antigens, annotated TCRs were analysed further at the level of specific ORF or position within ORF. Breadth was defined as annotated unique rearrangements over total unique productive rearrangements; depth was the summed frequency of those rearrangements. Two-sided Wilcoxon rank-sum tests were used to compare TCR breadth between groups. Imported from immuneACCESS, the table was reduced by TCRdb to in-frame sequences with V and J called. These copies leave out some clones; in studies compared against another copy, an unresolved V gene accounts for under half, and the cause of the remainder is not known. V, J and clone size derive from that table, while D and trimming were established from the DNA sequence. This sample is represented by about 410,000 clones; approximately 92% of them were singletons. The top ten constitute more than 1.5% of the sample.

The specimen comprised peripheral blood, sampled in a trial of Ad26.COV2.S vaccine versus placebo. This TCR came from a person between 18 and 65 years old who received the Ad26.COV2.S COVID-19 vaccine or a placebo.

The CDR3 corresponds to CATSRVWGDYGYTF. At the DNA level, the sequence is TGTGCCACCAGCAGAGTTTGGGGCGACTATGGCTACACCTTC. The sequence links TRBV15 to TRBJ1-2; possibly the D gene is TRBD1, per 5 matching bases. V is shortened by 1 base, J by 3 bases, and the region joining them spans 9 bases. The CDR3 runs 14 amino acids, cysteine and phenylalanine included. The read is trimmed to its CDR3 DNA, 42 bases read in frame from base 1. Based on the germline V gene (reference sequence), the CDR1 and CDR2 sequences are LNHNV and YYDKDF. The reference TRBV15 and TRBJ1-2 proteins fill in what lies around the CDR3, so the full variable domain reads DAMVIQNPRYQVTQFGKPVTLSCSQTLNHNVMYWYQQKSSQAPKLLFHYYDKDFNNEADTPDNFQSRRPNTSFCFLDIRSPGLGDTAMYLCATSRVWGDYGYTFGSGTRLTVV.